The 29 T cell receptor beta chains in this list originate from one sample, sequenced in a study of radiotherapy plus CTLA-4 blockade in lung cancer. Data came from immunoSEQ multiplex PCR; TCRdb stores just in-frame clones and leaves some out. Of 62,000 or so clones listed, roughly 85% were seen once; the top ten hold about 9.1%. Specimen: peripheral blood, collected from a patient treated with radiotherapy plus ipilimumab. These receptors were obtained from a human donor with non-small cell lung cancer who had a complete response to radiotherapy plus ipilimumab.

The chain carries TRBV20-1 and TRBJ1-1, with D possibly being TRBD1 (6 bases). The CDR3 length is 11 residues. Germline assignment: CDR1 DFQATT and CDR2 SNEGSKA (reference sequence). Trimming stripped 6 bases from V and 7 bases from J, with 12 bases between. CDR3 in amino acids: CSAPGGSEAFF. CDR3 coding DNA: TGCAGTGCCCCGGGGGGCAGTGAAGCTTTCTTT.

The V and J genes are TRBV7-2 and TRBJ2-5; 11 positions match TRBD2. Unmatched junction bases numbered 5, after V lost 1 base and J lost 7 bases. Germline-derived CDR1 and CDR2 are SGHTA and FQGNSA. This CDR3 has 15 residues. CDR3 DNA sequence: TGTGCCAGCAGCTTAGGTCTAGCGGGAGGTCCGACCCAGTACTTC. It codes for CASSLGLAGGPTQYF.

The rearrangement joins TRBV5-6 to TRBJ2-6; no firm D call. The V and J ends lost 1 base and 2 bases respectively, with 7 bases between them. This CDR3 spans 15 amino acids. Germline CDR1 is SGHDT and CDR2 is YYEEEE. CDR3 region: CASSLTVAGANVLTF. CDR3 coding DNA: TGTGCCAGCAGCTTGACGGTTGCTGGGGCCAACGTCCTGACTTTC.

V gene TRBV7-2 combines with J gene TRBJ2-3, with 8 nucleotides matching TRBD2. Germline assignment: CDR1 SGHTA and CDR2 FQGNSA. Trimming removed 4 bases from V and 8 bases from J; junction bases left unmatched: 11. The CDR3 is made up of 15 amino acids. CDR3 residues: CASSSTTSAWGTQYF. The CDR3 DNA reads TGTGCCAGCAGCTCGACGACTAGCGCCTGGGGTACGCAGTATTTT.

The chain combines TRBV9 with TRBJ2-1, with TRBD2 matching 9 bases. Trimming took 1 base from V and 5 from J; bases not matched to a gene: 4. The CDR3 extends over 15 amino acids. The V gene's germline CDR1 is SGDLS and CDR2 YYNGEE. For the CDR3, the DNA is TGTGCCAGCAGCGTATCGGGACTAGCTCACAATGAGCAGTTCTTC. Its translation is CASSVSGLAHNEQFF.

The chain joins TRBV7-6 to TRBJ1-2; 10 nucleotides agree with TRBD1. The length of the CDR3 is 16 residues. V shed 5 bases and J 6 bases; nucleotides not matched to a gene: 12. Looked up from germline, CDR1 is SGHVS and CDR2 is FNYEAQ. The CDR3 region is CASSPLSRDRGNGYTF. CDR3 bases: TGTGCCAGCAGCCCCCTCTCCCGGGACAGGGGAAATGGCTACACCTTC.

V is TRBV2 and J is TRBJ1-5; D gene uncertain. Trimming pared 6 bases from V and 1 base from J, leaving 7 bases between. Germline values: CDR1 SNHLY, CDR2 FYNNEI. The CDR3 runs 13 residues. This chain's CDR3 is CASSSGSNQPQHF. The DNA for the CDR3 is TGTGCCAGCAGCTCGGGGAGCAATCAGCCCCAGCATTTT.

The rearrangement links TRBV5-1 to TRBJ2-1, with 11 positions matching TRBD1. CDR1 SGHRS and CDR2 YFSETQ come from the germline V gene. The CDR3 contains 15 residues. J gave up 7 bases and V 0 bases, and 3 bases lay outside the gene matches. The CDR3 loop is CASSLVGQGGNEQFF. CDR3 DNA: TGCGCCAGCAGCTTGGTGGGACAGGGGGGAAATGAGCAGTTCTTC.

This clone has a handful of counts. The V call is TRBV19, the J call TRBJ1-2, with 8 bases fitting TRBD1. Germline CDR1 LNHDA, CDR2 SQIVND (reference sequence). Unmatched junction bases numbered 11, after V lost 4 bases and J lost 7 bases. The CDR3 has 15 residues. This CDR3 reads CASSNAFQGAGGYTF. In DNA, the CDR3 is TGTGCCAGTAGTAATGCCTTCCAGGGGGCGGGTGGCTACACCTTC.

The chain uses TRBV30 and TRBJ2-5; 8 nucleotides match TRBD2. Trimming cost V 2 bases and J 2 bases; bases outside gene matches: 7. Germline CDR1 and CDR2: GTSNPN and SVGIG (reference sequence). The CDR3 contains 15 residues. DNA for the CDR3: TGTGCCTGGAGTAGAAGCGGGGGTTTTCAAGAGACCCAGTACTTC. Protein sequence: CAWSRSGGFQETQYF. Based on the CDR3 plus reference TRBV30 and TRBJ2-5, the full variable domain is SQTIHQWPATLVQPVGSPLSLECTVEGTSNPNLYWYRQAAGRGLQLLFYSVGIGQISSEVPQNLSASRPQDRQFILSSKKLLLSDSGFYLCAWSRSGGFQETQYFGPGTRLLVL.

The chain uses TRBV6-5 and TRBJ1-3, with a weak D call TRBD1 (5 bases). In germline, CDR1 is MNHEY, CDR2 SVGAGI. Trimming shortened V by 2 bases and J by 4 bases, and 15 bases separated the two germline ends. The CDR3 length is 16 residues. Here the CDR3 reads CASSYGTGGRGNTIYF. The CDR3 coding sequence is TGTGCCAGCAGTTACGGAACAGGAGGAAGAGGAAACACCATATATTTT.

CDR3 bases: TGTGCCAGCAGCTTGTGGACAGGGGGCGGTCAGCCCCAGCATTTT. This codes for CASSLWTGGGQPQHF. J is TRBJ1-5 and V is TRBV7-2, with TRBD1 matching 11 bases. The CDR3 runs to 15 residues. The junction had 4 bases not matched to a gene; V was cut back by 3 bases and J by 6 bases. Germline assignment: CDR1 SGHTA and CDR2 FQGNSA.

This chain uses TRBV28 with TRBJ2-7, with 9 bases fitting TRBD1. J was trimmed by 3 bases and V by 2 bases; bases with no gene match: 5. Looked up from germline, CDR1 is MDHEN and CDR2 is SYDVKM. The CDR3 length is 15 residues. The CDR3 protein is CASSLARQGGYEQYF. Here the CDR3 DNA reads TGTGCCAGCAGTTTAGCCCGACAGGGGGGCTACGAGCAGTACTTC.

This clone turned up a few times. The chain links TRBV7-2 to TRBJ1-4, with D perhaps matching TRBD1 (5 bases). Germline V gene data show CDR1 as SGHTA and CDR2 as FQGNSA. V was pared by 1 base and J by 8 bases, with 11 bases between. The CDR3 is 14 residues long. The CDR3 sequence is CASSLGREEEKLFF. The CDR3 DNA follows: TGTGCCAGCAGCTTAGGCAGGGAGGAGGAAAAACTGTTTTTT.

J is TRBJ1-2 and V is TRBV28; 8 bases match TRBD1. The CDR3 is 13 residues long. V lost 4 bases to trimming and J lost 4 bases; unmatched junction nucleotides: 2. In germline, CDR1 is MDHEN, CDR2 SYDVKM. The DNA for the CDR3 is TGTGCCAGCAGTTCCCAGGGGGCCTATGGCTACACCTTC. This sequence encodes CASSSQGAYGYTF.

V and J are TRBV4-3 and TRBJ1-2; possible D gene TRBD1, 6 bases. Trimming removed 0 bases from V and 4 bases from J, with 18 bases in between. The CDR3 length is 17 residues. Germline-derived CDR1 and CDR2 are LGHNA and YSLEER. CDR3 sequence reads: CASSQEPGHTSPYGYTF. The DNA of the CDR3 is TGCGCCAGCAGCCAAGAACCGGGACACACCAGCCCCTATGGCTACACCTTC.

With respect to this clone: Other DNA sequences in this sample translate to the same CDR3. CDR3 protein: CASSESGGNTEAFF. In DNA form, the CDR3 reads TGTGCCAGCAGTGAATCAGGGGGCAACACTGAAGCTTTCTTT. The chain joins TRBV25-1 to TRBJ1-1; 8 bases map to TRBD1. With 1 base clipped from V and 2 bases from J, the junction kept 0 bases outside the gene matches. There are 14 residues in the CDR3. The germline V gene encodes CDR1 MGHDK and CDR2 SYGVNS.

The rearrangement links TRBV6-1 to TRBJ1-1, with D hard to call. V lost 4 bases to trimming and J lost 10 bases, with 10 bases between them. The CDR3 runs to 11 residues. The germline gives CDR1 MNHNS, CDR2 SASEGT. This chain's CDR3 is CASSGGLGAFF. The CDR3 nucleotides are TGTGCCAGCAGTGGAGGGTTGGGAGCTTTCTTT.

This rearrangement joins TRBV18 to TRBJ1-1; 7 bases agree with TRBD1. In germline, CDR1 is KGHSH, CDR2 LQKENI. Germline trimming cut 8 bases from V and 1 base from J; bases unmatched to any gene: 7. The CDR3 length is 14 residues. The DNA of the CDR3 is TGTGCCAGCCGCGGGACAGCCTCGAACACTGAAGCTTTCTTT. Amino acid sequence: CASRGTASNTEAFF. Filled out from reference TRBV18 and TRBJ1-1, the complete variable domain reads NAGVMQNPRHLVRRRGQEARLRCSPMKGHSHVYWYRQLPEEGLKFMVYLQKENIIDESGMPKERFSAEFPKEGPSILRIQQVVRGDSAAYFCASRGTASNTEAFFGQGTRLTVV.

The count of this clone is one. The gene calls are TRBV29-1 and TRBJ2-3; a possible D gene is TRBD1 (5 bases). The CDR3 is 14 amino acids. V was cut by 4 bases and J by 1 base, with 12 bases left in between. Germline CDR1 reads SQVTM; CDR2 reads ANQGSEA. The CDR3 here is CSVVGAIGTDTQYF. The CDR3 DNA sequence: TGCAGCGTTGTTGGGGCCATCGGCACAGATACGCAGTATTTT.

The chain combines TRBV11-3 with TRBJ2-4; 8 nucleotides match TRBD2. CDR3 length equals 16 residues. Trimming at V came to 5 bases and at J to 2 bases, leaving 8 bases not matched to a gene. Germline V gives CDR1 SGHNT, CDR2 YENEEA. The CDR3 protein is CASSVGTSWSKNIQYF. The CDR3 DNA is TGTGCCAGCAGCGTAGGGACTAGTTGGTCCAAAAACATTCAGTACTTC.

This clone was counted a few times. This chain joins TRBV10-3 and TRBJ2-3; 9 nucleotides align to TRBD2. The germline V gene encodes CDR1 ENHRY and CDR2 SYGVKD. CDR3 length: 15 amino acids. J gave up 7 bases and V 3 bases, and 8 bases lay outside the gene matches. CDR3 residues: CAISEGLAGSNTQYF. The DNA for the CDR3 is TGTGCCATCAGTGAAGGCCTAGCGGGGAGCAATACGCAGTATTTT.

This clone was picked up one time. The V gene is TRBV9, the J gene TRBJ2-1; TRBD2 is a possible D gene (5 bases). The CDR3 sequence is 15 residues long. Trimming took 0 bases from V and 7 from J, leaving 14 bases between them. Germline CDR1 and CDR2: SGDLS and YYNGEE. DNA of the CDR3: TGTGCCAGCAGCGTAGATCCTAGCTCCGGGAATGAGCAGTTCTTC. Its protein product is CASSVDPSSGNEQFF.

The chain joins TRBV19 to TRBJ2-1; no clear D gene. The V end lost 5 bases, the J end lost 6 bases, and 11 bases lay between the germline ends. CDR1 is LNHDA and CDR2 is SQIVND in the germline V gene (reference sequence). The CDR3 is made up of 13 amino acids. The CDR3 DNA sequence: TGTGCCAGTAGTTTCCTAGGCGTCAATGAGCAGTTCTTC. Protein sequence: CASSFLGVNEQFF.

V is TRBV28 and J is TRBJ1-5; 12 nucleotides line up with TRBD1. J was trimmed by 6 bases and V by 3 bases; bases with no gene match: 3. CDR3 length: 15 residues. Germline V CDR1 and CDR2: MDHEN, SYDVKM. The CDR3: CASSFRGQGAQPQHF. CDR3 DNA sequence: TGTGCCAGCAGTTTTCGGGGACAGGGGGCTCAGCCCCAGCATTTT.

This clone was found a few times. The gene calls are TRBV6-6 and TRBJ2-7, with unresolved D. V was cut by 6 bases and J by 3 bases, with 6 bases left in between. Germline V gene sequence: CDR1 MNHNY, CDR2 SVGAGI (reference sequence). The CDR3 totals 11 residues. The CDR3 is CASSRYYEQYF. CDR3 in DNA: TGTGCCAGCAGCCGTTACTACGAGCAGTACTTC.

The rearrangement uses TRBV13 and TRBJ1-3; D is unresolved. This CDR3 has 12 amino acids. V lost 3 bases and J lost 4, with 4 bases in between. Germline lookup yields CDR1 PRHDT and CDR2 FYEKMQ (reference sequence). The CDR3 is CASSLTGNTIYF. The CDR3 nucleotides read TGTGCCAGCAGCTTGACAGGAAACACCATATATTTT.

This chain links TRBV29-1 with TRBJ1-4; D ambiguous. Trimming took 6 bases from V and 5 from J, leaving 7 bases between them. Germline CDR1 SQVTM, CDR2 ANQGSEA. The CDR3 is 11 amino acids. CDR3 protein: CSVVENEKLFF. CDR3 in DNA: TGCAGCGTCGTCGAAAATGAAAAACTGTTTTTT.

This rearrangement joins TRBV5-6 to TRBJ1-5; D perhaps matches TRBD1 (6 bases). The CDR3 is 17 residues long. Trimming removed 1 base from V and 1 base from J, with 15 bases in between. CDR1 SGHDT and CDR2 YYEEEE come from the germline V gene. As DNA, the CDR3 is TGTGCCAGCAGCTTGTTTACAGGGACCGTCAGCAATCAGCCCCAGCATTTT. It encodes CASSLFTGTVSNQPQHF. Full variable domain (remainder filled in from reference TRBV5-6 and TRBJ1-5): DAGVTQSPTHLIKTRGQQVTLRCSPKSGHDTVSWYQQALGQGPQFIFQYYEEEERQRGNFPDRFSGHQFPNYSSELNVNALLLGDSALYLCASSLFTGTVSNQPQHFGDGTRLSIL.